This T cell receptor beta chain was identified in a study of T cell responses to AZD1222 COVID-19 vaccine listed by TCRdb under 2021. Regarding the study in general: A total of 240 or so trial participants underwent TCR sequencing, of whom 207 had received two doses of AZD1222 and some 25 had received two doses of the MenACWY control vaccine. Trial participants were enrolled into age subgroups of 18-55, 56-69 and 70-plus years, which contained roughly 150, 30 and 60 TCR-sequenced participants, respectively. Overall study outcomes, separate from this receptor: A significant rise in spike-specific TCR breadth and depth was observed after two AZD1222 doses relative to day 0 and relative to MenACWY recipients. Most participants were white British and females outnumbered males, and the authors suggested that clonal diversity may have been underestimated. Because no samples from the day 14 peak response were available, repertoires could be characterized only after the peak T cell response. In the small 56-69-year group, the increase in depth fell short of significance, most likely because of low power. Reportedly, close to half of the unique spike-specific TCRs recognized epitopes lying outside the regions that are mutated in the B.1.351 and B.1.1.7 variants. The whole spike protein was spanned by vaccine-associated CD4 TCRs, and dominant responses were seen in regions 160-218 and 743-854. Only five or six AZD1222 recipients were SARS-CoV-2 seropositive at baseline, limiting conclusions about previously exposed vaccinees.

The sample's time point label, decoded: baseline before first vaccination. Vaccinee samples were obtained from the UK trials COV001 and COV002, which included a single-blind randomized controlled phase 2/3 trial of AZD1222 (ChAdOx1 nCoV-19) in healthy adults. For TCRbeta chain sequencing, PBMC samples were collected from trial participants at day 0 and at day 28 after the second dose. Reading the germline V gene (reference sequence) gives CDR1 SEHNR and CDR2 FQNEAQ. The CDR3 starts with the cysteine, ends with the phenylalanine, and has 13 residues. Kept here is only the CDR3 DNA, which spans 39 bases and is read in frame from base 1. After removal of 5 bases from V and 7 bases from J, the junction retains 7 bases not matched to a gene. Remarks on this clone: This clone's antigen is unknown.

The CDR3 regions of human TCRbeta chains were subjected to immunosequencing. For the original study's pipeline: Repertoire TCRs were checked for matches against a reference library of SARS-CoV-2-specific TCRs that had been generated using the MIRA antigen-specificity platform. Breadth was defined as the fraction of unique TCRs that were SARS-CoV-2-associated, and depth was defined as the fraction of total T cells that were SARS-CoV-2-associated. Each spike-specific TCR was assigned to its reactive spike region and to a CD4 or CD8 class using the MIRA data. Log10-transformed breadth and depth values were compared by one-way ANOVA with Sidak's multiple comparisons tests. What TCRdb holds here is the immuneACCESS table cut down to in-frame rearrangements. Part of the clones is not present; checked against another copy, under half of the missing clones reflect an unresolved V gene, and the others are unexplained. V and J calls and clone size follow that table, whereas D and trimming were derived from the DNA. This specimen's table enumerates about 140,000 clones. Together, the top ten hold about 2.2% of the sample.

The receptor was isolated from an adult in good health. The chain is assembled from TRBV7-9 and TRBJ1-2; 7 bases in the middle match TRBD1. The specimen sequenced was peripheral blood. In nucleotide form, the sequence is TGTGCCAGCAGCCGAGACAGGGAAGGTGGCTACACCTTC. It is translated as CASSRDREGGYTF.